The 3 T cell receptor beta chains reported below all come from one sample, sequenced in a study of blood T cell repertoires in COVID-19. TCRdb keeps only in-frame clones here, not all; method: immunoSEQ multiplex PCR. The data show approximately 49,000 clones, about 81% seen once. The material sequenced was peripheral blood. The receptors derive from a man aged 45 to 65 with acute or convalescent COVID-19.

The chain combines TRBV27 with TRBJ1-2; weak D call: TRBD1 (5 bases). V dropped 2 bases and J dropped 5 bases, with 12 bases sitting between them. The CDR3 consists of 14 residues. The germline V gene has CDR1 MNHEY and CDR2 SMNVEV (reference sequence). CDR3 loop: CASSLGRQTYGYTF. The CDR3 DNA reads TGTGCCAGCAGTTTAGGTAGACAGACTTATGGCTACACCTTC.

This clone was recorded only once. The chain employs TRBV27 and TRBJ1-2; a possible D gene is TRBD1 (6 bases). The CDR3 is 12 residues long. Germline V gene data show CDR1 as MNHEY and CDR2 as SMNVEV (reference sequence). V lost 5 bases to trimming and J lost 14 bases, with 18 bases between them. CDR3 sequence reads: CASSPQTGRETF. Here the CDR3 DNA reads TGTGCCAGCAGTCCACAAACAGGGAGGGAGACCTTC.

This chain links TRBV12-5 with TRBJ1-3; tentatively, D is TRBD1 (6 bases). Per the germline V gene, CDR1 is LGHNT and CDR2 is FRNRAP. This CDR3 is built from 15 residues. The V end lost 7 bases, the J end lost 1 base, and 14 bases lay between the germline ends. CDR3 DNA sequence: TGTGCTAGTGCTCCGAGGGGGGGTTCTGGAAACACCATATATTTT. Protein sequence: CASAPRGGSGNTIYF.